Below, 18 T cell receptor beta chains from the same sample are listed, as sequenced in a study of T cell changes during pregnancy in multiple sclerosis. TCRdb's table, derived via immunoSEQ multiplex PCR, lists solely in-frame clones and lacks some. The data show 70,000 to 100,000 clones, 90% to 95% seen once. The sequencing here drew on peripheral blood, taken in the first trimester of pregnancy. These receptors came from a female donor with multiple sclerosis, enrolled in a pregnancy study.

This sequence joins TRBV5-1 and TRBJ1-1; 7 bases fit TRBD1. Germline CDR1 SGHRS, CDR2 YFSETQ. V gave up 4 bases and J gave up 6 bases; unmatched junction bases: 9. The CDR3 sequence is 14 residues long. CDR3: CASSQTGIGAEAFF. The DNA of the CDR3 is TGCGCCAGCAGCCAGACAGGGATCGGGGCTGAAGCTTTCTTT.

Only one count was recorded for this clone. This chain links TRBV5-1 with TRBJ2-3; no clear D gene. The V gene lost 0 bases and the J gene lost 0 bases, with 11 bases spanning the gap. The germline gives CDR1 SGHRS, CDR2 YFSETQ. The CDR3 runs 16 residues. As DNA, the CDR3 is TGCGCCAGCAGCTTGGCGAGCGCCGCTAGCACAGATACGCAGTATTTT. Translated, it gives CASSLASAASTDTQYF.

The CDR3 nucleotides read TGTGCCAGCAGCGAAACCAGAGGCTACACCTTC. Protein: CASSETRGYTF. J is TRBJ1-2 and V is TRBV7-8, with D unclear. Germline CDR1 reads SGHVS; CDR2 reads FQNEAQ. The CDR3 is made up of 11 amino acids. The V end was cut by 5 bases, the J end by 8 bases, with 9 bases between.

The chain joins TRBV29-1 to TRBJ2-7; 7 nucleotides line up with TRBD1. Trimming cost V 6 bases and J 2 bases; bases outside gene matches: 7. Germline V gene data show CDR1 as SQVTM and CDR2 as ANQGSEA. The CDR3 length is 13 residues. The CDR3 bases are TGCAGCGTGGGACAGCGGTTGGCCTACGAGCAGTACTTC. It encodes CSVGQRLAYEQYF.

This rearrangement joins TRBV5-1 to TRBJ2-1; 9 nucleotides align to TRBD2. This CDR3 is built from 15 residues. Germline trimming cut 7 bases from V and 0 bases from J; bases unmatched to any gene: 5. From germline, CDR1 is SGHRS and CDR2 YFSETQ. The CDR3 DNA reads TGCGCCAGCTCACAGCGGGGGGACTCCTACAATGAGCAGTTCTTC. Residues: CASSQRGDSYNEQFF.

CDR3 amino acids: CSADSSSYNEQFF. The DNA of the CDR3 is TGCAGCGCAGACTCCAGCTCCTACAATGAGCAGTTCTTC. The rearrangement joins TRBV29-1 to TRBJ2-1; D unclear. V dropped 7 bases and J dropped 0 bases, with 10 bases sitting between them. Germline CDR1 and CDR2: SQVTM and ANQGSEA. There are 13 residues in the CDR3.

The chain has TRBV15 and TRBJ1-1, with a possible D match to TRBD1 (5 bases). V dropped 5 bases and J dropped 3 bases, with 13 bases sitting between them. This CDR3 has 14 amino acids. Germline V CDR1 and CDR2: LNHNV, YYDKDF (reference sequence). The CDR3 spells CATSPRTGDTEAFF. CDR3 coding DNA: TGTGCCACCAGCCCGAGGACGGGGGACACTGAAGCTTTCTTT.

V usage is TRBV9 and J usage is TRBJ2-5, with TRBD2 matching 8 bases. CDR3 length: 14 residues. From germline, CDR1 is SGDLS and CDR2 YYNGEE. V was pared by 3 bases and J by 1 base, with 2 bases of the junction left unmatched. The CDR3 coding sequence is TGTGCCAGCAGCGCGGGGGGGCCCCAAGAGACCCAGTACTTC. Translated: CASSAGGPQETQYF.

This clone occurred once. DNA for the CDR3: TGTGCCAGCAGCTTGCTCCTTAGCGGGGGGCAAGAGGGTGAGCAGTTCTTC. Amino acid sequence: CASSLLLSGGQEGEQFF. This chain links TRBV11-1 with TRBJ2-1, with 10 bases matching TRBD2. The V gene's germline CDR1 is SGHAT and CDR2 FQDESV (reference sequence). The CDR3 has 17 residues. The junction had 14 bases not matched to a gene; V was cut back by 3 bases and J by 9 bases.

The V call is TRBV7-9, the J call TRBJ2-7; 8 bases map to TRBD1. With 3 bases clipped from V and 5 bases from J, the junction kept 6 bases outside the gene matches. The CDR3 runs to 14 residues. The germline V gene encodes CDR1 SEHNR and CDR2 FQNEAQ (reference sequence). The CDR3 is CASSFDRGPDEQYF. DNA for the CDR3: TGTGCCAGCAGCTTTGACAGGGGACCGGACGAGCAGTACTTC.

This chain uses TRBV23-1 with TRBJ2-1; D possibly corresponds to TRBD1 (5 bases). TRBV23-1 is recorded as an ORF, its role being uncertain. The CDR3 sequence is 17 residues long. Between the trimmed V and J ends, which lost 0 bases and 3 bases, there was a span of 15 bases. CDR3 protein: CASSQSDRTHNYNEQFF. The DNA for the CDR3 is TGCGCCAGCAGTCAATCGGATAGGACACATAACTACAATGAGCAGTTCTTC.

V usage is TRBV10-3 and J usage is TRBJ2-1, with 8 nucleotides matching TRBD2. Germline-derived CDR1 and CDR2 are ENHRY and SYGVKD. There are 17 residues in the CDR3. Trimming cost V 0 bases and J 5 bases; bases outside gene matches: 9. CDR3 residues: CAISESNKQRGNNEQFF. CDR3 bases: TGTGCCATCAGTGAGTCAAACAAGCAGCGGGGGAACAATGAGCAGTTCTTC.

This chain joins TRBV5-4 and TRBJ1-5, with 7 bases identical to TRBD1. CDR3 length equals 15 residues. Germline V lookup: CDR1 SGHNT, CDR2 YYREEE (reference sequence). Trimming removed 0 bases from V and 4 bases from J; junction bases left unmatched: 4. CDR3 region: CASSLVPGGNQPQHF. CDR3 bases: TGTGCCAGCAGCTTGGTGCCAGGGGGTAATCAGCCCCAGCATTTT. The variable domain in full, with the rest retrieved from reference TRBV5-4 and TRBJ1-5, is ETGVTQSPTHLIKTRGQQVTLRCSSQSGHNTVSWYQQALGQGPQFIFQYYREEENGRGNFPPRFSGLQFPNYSSELNVNALELDDSALYLCASSLVPGGNQPQHFGDGTRLSIL.

The genes are TRBV5-1 and TRBJ2-2, with D hard to call. CDR1 is SGHRS and CDR2 is YFSETQ in the germline V gene. There are 14 residues in the CDR3. Trimming left V 0 bases short and J 4 bases short, with 7 bases between. CDR3 protein: CASSLDGPTGELFF. CDR3 in DNA: TGCGCCAGCAGCTTGGATGGGCCCACCGGGGAGCTGTTTTTT.

The chain is built from TRBV7-9 and TRBJ1-2; D is uncertain. The CDR3 is 14 amino acids. In germline, CDR1 is SEHNR, CDR2 FQNEAQ (reference sequence). Trimming pared 5 bases from V and 3 bases from J, leaving 13 bases between. The CDR3 sequence: CASSPPDSDYGYTF. In nucleotides, the CDR3 is TGTGCCAGCAGCCCACCGGACTCTGACTATGGCTACACCTTC. The full variable domain, its missing parts supplied by reference TRBV7-9 and TRBJ1-2, is DTGVSQNPRHKITKRGQNVTFRCDPISEHNRLYWYRQTLGQGPEFLTYFQNEAQLEKSRLLSDRFSAERPKGSFSTLEIQRTEQGDSAMYLCASSPPDSDYGYTFGSGTRLTVV.

The chain recombines TRBV5-6 with TRBJ2-5; weak D call: TRBD2 (5 bases). V gave up 4 bases and J gave up 2 bases, with 15 bases separating them. Germline CDR1 is SGHDT and CDR2 is YYEEEE. CDR3 size: 15 residues. Here the CDR3 reads CASSPAGVIQETQYF. The CDR3 DNA reads as TGTGCCAGCAGCCCCGCCGGGGTGATACAAGAGACCCAGTACTTC.

The rearrangement joins TRBV6-5 to TRBJ1-1, with TRBD1 as a possible D gene (5 bases). Germline CDR1 and CDR2: MNHEY and SVGAGI. The CDR3 runs to 13 residues. V lost 7 bases and J 4 bases, leaving 13 bases between the germline ends. The CDR3 reads CASTPGGGTEAFF. DNA of the CDR3: TGTGCCAGCACTCCGGGGGGGGGCACTGAAGCTTTCTTT.

J is TRBJ1-5 and V is TRBV4-1; D is possibly TRBD1 (5 bases). Germline V gene sequence: CDR1 MGHRA, CDR2 YSYEKL. There are 13 residues in the CDR3. V gave up 4 bases and J gave up 9 bases, with 13 bases separating them. The chain's CDR3 is CASSLQVLGPQHF. The DNA for the CDR3 is TGCGCCAGCAGCCTACAGGTGTTGGGGCCCCAGCATTTT.